This TCR beta chain was identified during a study of Ad26.COV2.S vaccination and SARS-CoV-2 variants. In the study overall: Donor allocation was to the COV1001 Ad26.COV2.S trial arm.

The germline gives CDR1 MNHNS, CDR2 SASEGT. V lost 1 base and J 6 bases, leaving 6 bases between the germline ends. This CDR3 contains 13 residues. Study results and limitations: There was a possibility that the TCR breadth and depth analyses underestimated total T cell responses. Considerable breadth of spike-specific CD8+ and CD4+ T cell responses has reportedly been documented following vaccination.

This sample's treatment: about 20 received Ad26.COV2.S at low or high dose, single or two shots; about 5 received placebo; per-sample allocation not given. Day 63 following the first vaccine or placebo injection was when the samples were taken. Using immunoSEQ multiplex PCR, the repertoire was profiled, and TCRdb retains in-frame clones only, with some absent. Of about 460,000 clones listed, nearly 90% are singletons. Worth noting for this clone: Its antigen is still unknown.

This sequence was found in a person aged 18-65 years who received the Ad26.COV2.S COVID-19 vaccine or a placebo. The J gene is TRBJ1-4, the V gene TRBV6-1; D not resolved. The source material was peripheral blood, sampled in a trial of Ad26.COV2.S vaccine versus placebo. The CDR3 bases are TGTGCCAGCAGTGAAGTGGAGGATGAAAAACTGTTTTTT. It translates to CASSEVEDEKLFF.